The rows below give T cell receptor beta chains drawn from one sample of a study of cytomegalovirus exposure and HLA in healthy donors. This table comes from immunoSEQ multiplex PCR, and its TCRdb copy is limited to in-frame clones, with some not included. Among 95,000 to 110,000 clones listed, 60% to 70% were seen once. Material for sequencing was PBMCs. These receptors all stem from a woman in her forties or fifties in good health and CMV-seronegative. Both conserved end residues are part of each CDR3. Fields, in order: D gene, V gene, clone size, J gene, CDR3 DNA, CDR3 protein. D genes are given only for firm matches. Clone size is stated in some rows and not others, as once, few, many or a class when expanded.

d_gene: TRBD1; v_gene: TRBV25-1; abundance: -; j_gene: TRBJ1-4; CDR3nt: TGTGCCAGCAGTGGTAGGGACAGGGGTGACGAAAAACTGTTTTTT; CDR3aa: CASSGRDRGDEKLFF
d_gene: -; v_gene: TRBV28; abundance: -; j_gene: TRBJ2-3; CDR3nt: TGTGCCAGCAGCCCCTCTCCAGATACGCAGTATTTT; CDR3aa: CASSPSPDTQYF
d_gene: TRBD2; v_gene: TRBV10-2; abundance: -; j_gene: TRBJ2-2; CDR3nt: TGCGCCAGCAACCGGGGGGTCGACACCGGGGAGCTGTTTTTT; CDR3aa: CASNRGVDTGELFF
d_gene: TRBD1; v_gene: TRBV30; abundance: few; j_gene: TRBJ1-6; CDR3nt: TGTGCCTGGACAGGGGGCCCCTATAATTCACCCCTCCACTTT; CDR3aa: CAWTGGPYNSPLHF
d_gene: TRBD1; v_gene: TRBV15; abundance: -; j_gene: TRBJ1-6; CDR3nt: TGTGCCACCAGCAGTGGCGGCAGGGGGCTTTCACCCCTCCACTTT; CDR3aa: CATSSGGRGLSPLHF
d_gene: -; v_gene: TRBV4-1; abundance: -; j_gene: TRBJ1-2; CDR3nt: TGCGCCAGCAGCCAAGAGGACATCCTTGGCTATGGCTACACCTTC; CDR3aa: CASSQEDILGYGYTF
d_gene: TRBD2; v_gene: TRBV29-1; abundance: -; j_gene: TRBJ2-5; CDR3nt: TGCAGCGTTGGAATCGGGGGGGACCAAGAGACCCAGTACTTC; CDR3aa: CSVGIGGDQETQYF
d_gene: -; v_gene: TRBV19; abundance: -; j_gene: TRBJ1-3; CDR3nt: TGTGCCAGCCGATTGGGAGGTGGAAACACCATATATTTT; CDR3aa: CASRLGGGNTIYF
d_gene: -; v_gene: TRBV10-1; abundance: few; j_gene: TRBJ2-3; CDR3nt: TGCGCCAGCAGTGATCCGGATACGCAGTATTTT; CDR3aa: CASSDPDTQYF
d_gene: TRBD1; v_gene: TRBV4-3; abundance: -; j_gene: TRBJ1-2; CDR3nt: TGCGCCAGCAGCCAAAGTAACACAGGGGACTATGGCTACACCTTC; CDR3aa: CASSQSNTGDYGYTF
d_gene: -; v_gene: TRBV2; abundance: -; j_gene: TRBJ1-4; CDR3nt: TGTGCCAGCAGGGGCGGGACCGGATCCGAAAAACTGTTTTTT; CDR3aa: CASRGGTGSEKLFF
d_gene: TRBD1; v_gene: TRBV6-1; abundance: -; j_gene: TRBJ2-3; CDR3nt: TGTGCCAGCAGTGGATCCCCGGGACAGGGGGGACCCACAGATACGCAGTATTTT; CDR3aa: CASSGSPGQGGPTDTQYF
d_gene: -; v_gene: TRBV28; abundance: -; j_gene: TRBJ1-2; CDR3nt: TGTGCCAGCACCCAGGAACGAAACTATGGCTACACCTTC; CDR3aa: CASTQERNYGYTF
d_gene: TRBD1; v_gene: TRBV11-2; abundance: -; j_gene: TRBJ2-3; CDR3nt: TGTGCCAGCAGCTTTCTACAGGGGTGGGCAGATACGCAGTATTTT; CDR3aa: CASSFLQGWADTQYF
d_gene: TRBD1; v_gene: TRBV7-2; abundance: -; j_gene: TRBJ1-2; CDR3nt: TGTGCCAGCAGCCCAGGGGGGTCTGGCTACACCTTC; CDR3aa: CASSPGGSGYTF
d_gene: -; v_gene: TRBV18; abundance: -; j_gene: TRBJ2-5; CDR3nt: TGTGCCAGCTCTGGACAGAGAAGCCAAGAGACCCAGTACTTC; CDR3aa: CASSGQRSQETQYF
d_gene: -; v_gene: TRBV11-2; abundance: -; j_gene: TRBJ1-4; CDR3nt: TGTGCCAGCAGCTCGGGTTGGGAGAATGAAAAACTGTTTTTT; CDR3aa: CASSSGWENEKLFF
d_gene: TRBD1; v_gene: TRBV29-1; abundance: -; j_gene: TRBJ2-1; CDR3nt: TGCAGCGCACGGGACAGGGCTTTGAATGAGCAGTTCTTC; CDR3aa: CSARDRALNEQFF
d_gene: -; v_gene: TRBV27; abundance: -; j_gene: TRBJ2-3; CDR3nt: TGTGCCAGCAGTCTCCGGGACTTTATGACAGATACGCAGTATTTT; CDR3aa: CASSLRDFMTDTQYF
d_gene: -; v_gene: TRBV7-2; abundance: few; j_gene: TRBJ2-7; CDR3nt: TGTGCCAGCAGCTTAGAAACAGGGAGAGGGATAAGGCAGTACTTC; CDR3aa: CASSLETGRGIRQYF
d_gene: -; v_gene: TRBV14; abundance: -; j_gene: TRBJ2-2; CDR3nt: TGTGCCAGCAGCCGCCTCGGCAGGGGGAACACCGGGGAGCTGTTTTTT; CDR3aa: CASSRLGRGNTGELFF
d_gene: TRBD1; v_gene: TRBV6-1; abundance: few; j_gene: TRBJ1-1; CDR3nt: TGTGCCAGCAGCGCAATCAGGGGGTCGGAAGCTTTCTTT; CDR3aa: CASSAIRGSEAFF